These T cell receptor beta chains were read from a single sample in a study of blood T cell repertoires in COVID-19. Sequencing was performed with immunoSEQ multiplex PCR; in TCRdb, only in-frame clones are kept and a portion is missing. Found here are roughly 150,000 clones, around 89% of them singletons; the top ten hold 13%. Sequencing used peripheral blood. Every receptor here comes from a man aged 18 to 29 with COVID-19, enrolled during active disease. CDR3s include the opening cysteine and the closing phenylalanine or tryptophan. D genes are given only for firm matches. Size values are once, few and many counts, or a class for expanded clones, and some rows have none.

J gene,clone size,V gene,D gene,CDR3 DNA,CDR3 protein
TRBJ2-3,.,TRBV19,TRBD1,TGTGCCAGTAGTACGGGACAGGGGACGGCAGATACGCAGTATTTT,CASSTGQGTADTQYF
TRBJ2-1,.,TRBV12-3/TRBV12-4,.,TGTGCCAGCAGTTTTGGGCCCTACAATGAGCAGTTCTTC,CASSFGPYNEQFF
TRBJ2-7,.,TRBV7-2,.,TGTGCCAGCAGCTCCGCGACAGGACTAGGATTCTACGAGCAGTACTTC,CASSSATGLGFYEQYF
TRBJ1-4,.,TRBV30,.,TGTGCCTGGAGTGAGGGAGCAAATGAAAAACTGCTTTTT,CAWSEGANEKLLF
TRBJ2-5,.,TRBV5-1,TRBD2,TGCGCCAGCAGCCCCCTCACGGGAGGCCAAGAGACCCAGTACTTC,CASSPLTGGQETQYF
TRBJ2-2,.,TRBV6-2/TRBV6-3,TRBD2,TGTGCCAGCAGTCCCATACAGACTAGCGGGAGAAGGACCGGGGAGCTGTTTTTT,CASSPIQTSGRRTGELFF
TRBJ1-5,.,TRBV7-2,.,TGTGCCAGCAGCTTAGTTGGACAGCTAAATCAGCCCCAGCATTTT,CASSLVGQLNQPQHF
TRBJ2-7,.,TRBV29-1,.,TGCAGCGTTGAAGATTTCCGGGACTCCCCCTCCGAGCAGTACTTC,CSVEDFRDSPSEQYF
TRBJ2-7,.,TRBV6-5,TRBD1,TGTGCCAGCAGACCCGGGACAGACTACGAGCAGTACTTC,CASRPGTDYEQYF
TRBJ2-7,.,TRBV5-6,TRBD1,TGTGCCAGCAGCTCCGGGACAGGATTGATCGAGCAGTACTTC,CASSSGTGLIEQYF
TRBJ1-3,.,TRBV21-1,.,TGTGCCAGCAGCTCAGGACAGGGATATCTAGGAAACACCATATATTTT,CASSSGQGYLGNTIYF
TRBJ2-3,.,TRBV28,.,TGTGCCAGCAGCCCTATGGAGGCTAGCACAGATACGCAGTATTTT,CASSPMEASTDTQYF
TRBJ2-7,.,TRBV27,.,TGTGCCAGCAGTTTAGGGCCGCGGAGGTACGAGCAGTACTTC,CASSLGPRRYEQYF
TRBJ2-7,.,TRBV9,TRBD2,TGTGCCAGCAGCGTTTCTCTAGCGGGAGTGGGCGAGCAGTACTTC,CASSVSLAGVGEQYF
TRBJ2-1,.,TRBV13,TRBD2,TGTGCCAGCAGCTCGAGAAGGCTAGCGGGAGGCGATTCCTACAATGAGCAGTTCTTC,CASSSRRLAGGDSYNEQFF
TRBJ2-1,.,TRBV6-5,.,TGTGCCAGCAGTTACCAGGGCATCTCCTGGGGAAATGAGCAGTTCTTC,CASSYQGISWGNEQFF
TRBJ2-1,.,TRBV11-2,TRBD2,TGTGCCAGTTATTGCTGGACTAGCGCAAATGAGCAGTTCTTC,CASYCWTSANEQFF
TRBJ2-1,.,TRBV19,TRBD2,TGTGCCAGTAGTATAGTCGCTAGCGGGACCGCTGCTTCACCCCTTGTGGAGCAGTTCTTC,CASSIVASGTAASPLVEQFF
TRBJ1-6,.,TRBV6-5,.,TGTGCCAGCAGGGAGGGACCCCTGCTCCACTTT,CASREGPLLHF
TRBJ2-5,.,TRBV10-3,.,TGTGCCATCAACCCCGGGGTCGGTGAGACCCAGTACTTC,CAINPGVGETQYF
TRBJ2-1,.,TRBV18,TRBD2,TGTGCCAGCTCACCCACTAGCGGGCCAACGACCTACAATGAGCAGTTCTTC,CASSPTSGPTTYNEQFF
TRBJ1-4,.,TRBV19,TRBD1,TGTGCCAGTAGTCCCGCGGGACAGCCAAATGAAAAACTGTTTTTT,CASSPAGQPNEKLFF
TRBJ2-1,.,TRBV12-5,TRBD2,TGTGCTAGTGGTTTGGCTATAGCGGGTACATACAATGAGCAGTTCTTC,CASGLAIAGTYNEQFF
TRBJ2-3,.,TRBV5-4,.,TGTGCCAGCACACCATCGTTGGTAACCGGACAGGATACGCAGTATTTT,CASTPSLVTGQDTQYF
TRBJ2-5,few,TRBV7-8,.,TGTGCCAGCAGCGCACTGTCCCGCTCCACCCAGTACTTC,CASSALSRSTQYF
TRBJ2-2,few,TRBV7-9,TRBD1,TGTGCCAGCAGCCCCAGGACAGGGGGTATCGGGGAGCTGTTTTTT,CASSPRTGGIGELFF
TRBJ2-6,.,TRBV19,.,TGTGCCAGTAGTATACTCCAGGGCCTCTCTGGGGCCAACGTCCTGACTTTC,CASSILQGLSGANVLTF
TRBJ2-3,.,TRBV27,.,TGTGCCAGCAGCCCGACAGTTTTGTTCACAGATACGCAGTATTTT,CASSPTVLFTDTQYF
TRBJ2-7,.,TRBV7-9,TRBD1,TGTGCCAGCAGCGAACAGGGGGCCGCCTACGAGCAGTACTTC,CASSEQGAAYEQYF
TRBJ2-5,few,TRBV10-3,TRBD2,TGTGCCATCAGTGAGCCGGGAGGGTCCCAAGAGACCCAGTACTTC,CAISEPGGSQETQYF
TRBJ1-2,.,TRBV14,.,TGTGCCAGCAGCCAAGCATCGACAGCCGACTATGGCTACACCTTC,CASSQASTADYGYTF
TRBJ2-3,.,TRBV7-6,.,TGTGCCAGCAGCCCTTCGGTTTCTAGCACAGATACGCAGTATTTT,CASSPSVSSTDTQYF
TRBJ2-1,.,TRBV7-9,.,TGTGCCAGCAGCTCCGGGGACAATGAGCAGTTCTTC,CASSSGDNEQFF
TRBJ2-6,.,TRBV19,TRBD1,TGTGCCAGCACTACAGGGGGTTCCTACTCTGGGGCCAACGTCCTGACTTTC,CASTTGGSYSGANVLTF
TRBJ2-7,.,TRBV19,.,TGTGCCAGTAGTAGACCGGGGTATTACGAGCAGTACTTC,CASSRPGYYEQYF
TRBJ2-7,once,TRBV7-9,.,TGTGCCAGCAGCTTTGCAGGGCTCGGCGAGCAGTACTTC,CASSFAGLGEQYF